These 26 T cell receptor beta chains were sequenced from one sample in a study of neurological immune-mediated disorders. TCRdb reanalysed the 5' RACE reads using MiXCR and keeps one entry per CDR3 protein. The table lists about 43,000 distinct CDR3 sequences, over 9.5% of them singletons. Sequenced: PBMCs. These receptors were obtained from a female donor in good health.

This clonotype was recorded many times. The rearrangement uses TRBV3-1 and TRBJ1-1; 7 nucleotides line up with TRBD1. Germline CDR1 LGHDT, CDR2 YNNKEL (reference sequence). This CDR3 contains 14 residues. The ends lost 4 bases at V and 8 bases at J; junction bases unmatched: 10. In nucleotides, the CDR3 is TGTGCCAGCAGCCGCGAAGACAGGGCCGGGGAAGCTTTCTTT. Translated: CASSREDRAGEAFF.

This clonotype is medium-sized within its sample. V usage is TRBV7-2 and J usage is TRBJ2-2; D call uncertain. The germline V gene has CDR1 SGHTA and CDR2 FQGNSA. The CDR3 has 11 residues. The germline V and J ends were trimmed by 3 bases and 9 bases, with 5 bases remaining between them. The DNA of the CDR3 is TGTGCCAGCAGCTTGGGCAGGGAGCTGTTTTTT. It is translated as CASSLGRELFF.

This clonotype was observed many times. The gene calls are TRBV6-2 or TRBV6-3 and TRBJ1-1; D uncertain. Germline V gives CDR1 MNHEY, CDR2 SVGEGT. CDR3 length equals 14 residues. V lost 2 bases and J lost 11, with 18 bases in between. CDR3 nucleotides: TGTGCCAGCAGTTACGGTTCCGGGTTCCTTGTCGCTTTCTTT. It codes for CASSYGSGFLVAFF.

This clonotype was observed many times. CDR3 coding DNA: TGTGCCAGCTCACTAAACCAACAGGGCCGTGGAGAGCCCCAGCATTTT. Protein product: CASSLNQQGRGEPQHF. The V gene is TRBV18, the J gene TRBJ1-5; tentative D call: TRBD1 (6 bases). Trimming took off 4 bases at V and 8 bases at J, with 21 bases between the two ends. Germline V CDR1 and CDR2: KGHSH, LQKENI. CDR3 size: 16 residues.

This clonotype occurred many times. This chain connects TRBV4-1 to TRBJ1-1; D call uncertain. Trimming cost V 0 bases and J 0 bases, with 11 bases left between them. CDR3 size: 16 residues. CDR1 and CDR2 from the germline V gene are MGHRA and YSYEKL. CDR3 loop: CASSQESEGLNTEAFF. For the CDR3, the DNA is TGCGCCAGCAGCCAAGAATCTGAGGGATTGAACACTGAAGCTTTCTTT.

This clonotype was detected ten times or more. The chain uses TRBV6-1 and TRBJ1-1; a weak D match, TRBD1 (5 bases). Trimming shortened V by 6 bases and J by 2 bases, and 13 bases separated the two germline ends. The germline V gene has CDR1 MNHNS and CDR2 SASEGT. There are 14 residues in the CDR3. The DNA of the CDR3 is TGTGCCAGCAGCTTTGGGGCCAGTAACACTGAAGCTTTCTTT. Amino acids: CASSFGASNTEAFF.

This clonotype has ten or more counts. V is TRBV20-1 and J is TRBJ1-2; D remains unclear. V was shortened by 1 base and J by 7 bases, with 10 bases between the two germline ends. Germline CDR1 DFQATT, CDR2 SNEGSKA (reference sequence). The CDR3 is 12 amino acids. As DNA, the CDR3 is TGCAGTGCTAGAGTTGGTAATGGTGGCTACACCTTC. Translating it yields CSARVGNGGYTF.

This clonotype was seen more than once but under ten times. For the CDR3, the DNA is TGTGCCTGGAGCCTACGGGGGACAATATGGGGCGGGGAGCTGTTTTTT. Translated, it gives CAWSLRGTIWGGELFF. The rearrangement uses TRBV30 and TRBJ2-2; D may be TRBD1 or TRBD2 (6 bases each). The length of the CDR3 is 16 residues. Trimming removed 3 bases at V and 7 bases at J, with 21 bases between. The germline CDR1 and CDR2 sequences are GTSNPN and SVGIG (reference sequence).

This clonotype was seen at least ten times. V and J are TRBV12-3 or TRBV12-4 and TRBJ1-1; no definite D call. This CDR3 is built from 11 residues. The V gene lost 6 bases and the J gene lost 6 bases, with 8 bases spanning the gap. For the CDR3, the DNA is TGTGCCAGCAGAGGAAGATCTGAAGCTTTCTTT. Its translation: CASRGRSEAFF.

This clonotype was detected ten times or more. V gene TRBV10-2 combines with J gene TRBJ1-2, with D possibly matching TRBD1 (5 bases). This CDR3 has 13 residues. Trimming cost V 7 bases and J 3 bases, with 12 bases left between them. Per the germline V gene, CDR1 is WSHSY and CDR2 is SAAADI. The CDR3 coding sequence is TGCGCCAGCAATCCCGGCAGGGACTATGGCTACACCTTC. It codes for CASNPGRDYGYTF.

This clonotype showed up many times. The rearrangement joins TRBV5-6 to TRBJ2-7; 9 bases agree with TRBD1. This CDR3 contains 15 residues. The V and J ends lost 4 bases and 6 bases, in that order; junction bases with no gene match: 11. The germline V gene encodes CDR1 SGHDT and CDR2 YYEEEE. In DNA, the CDR3 is TGTGCCAGCAGCCATAAACCGGGACAGGGAAGCGAGCAGTACTTC. Translation: CASSHKPGQGSEQYF.

This clonotype showed up just a few times. The CDR3: CASSQLGSRIDTQYF. CDR3 coding DNA: TGTGCCAGCAGCCAACTGGGTAGCAGGATAGATACGCAGTATTTT. The chain is built from TRBV14 and TRBJ2-3, with D unresolved. Germline assignment: CDR1 SGHDN and CDR2 FVKESK. V dropped 2 bases and J dropped 5 bases, with 14 bases sitting between them. This CDR3 is built from 15 residues.

The sample holds a few counts of this clonotype. This chain uses TRBV30 with TRBJ2-7; a possible D gene is TRBD2 (5 bases). This CDR3 has 15 amino acids. The V gene's germline CDR1 is GTSNPN and CDR2 SVGIG (reference sequence). The ends were cut back, 2 bases at V and 4 bases at J, with 18 bases in the middle. In nucleotides, the CDR3 is TGTGCCTGGAGTCGCCCGGGATCACCTCGTTACGAGCAGTACTTC. It specifies CAWSRPGSPRYEQYF.

This clonotype has ten or more counts. The chain recombines TRBV7-6 with TRBJ1-3; perhaps TRBD1 as D (5 bases). This CDR3 comprises 14 residues. Trimming cost V 5 bases and J 4 bases, with 12 bases left between them. Germline V gene sequence: CDR1 SGHVS, CDR2 FNYEAQ. The CDR3 loop reads CASSLAGEGNTIYF. In DNA, the CDR3 is TGTGCCAGCAGCCTCGCGGGGGAAGGAAACACCATATATTTT.

This clonotype was seen ten or more times. This chain links TRBV20-1 with TRBJ2-2, with D unclear. This CDR3 comprises 14 residues. V gave up 0 bases and J gave up 4 bases, with 9 bases separating them. Germline CDR1 reads DFQATT; CDR2 reads SNEGSKA (reference sequence). CDR3 loop: CSARDGILTGELFF. CDR3 bases: TGCAGTGCTAGAGATGGGATCCTCACCGGGGAGCTGTTTTTT.

This clonotype was seen many times. The chain links TRBV5-1 to TRBJ2-1; D may match TRBD1 or TRBD2 (5 bases each). CDR1 and CDR2 (germline): SGHRS, YFSETQ. The V end lost 4 bases, the J end lost 1 base, and 18 bases lay between the germline ends. The length of the CDR3 is 17 residues. The CDR3 nucleotides read TGCGCCAGCAGCCTATTCCTCCGGGACGATTCCTACAATGAGCAGTTCTTC. This gives the protein CASSLFLRDDSYNEQFF.

The chain links TRBV20-1 to TRBJ1-2, with TRBD1 matching 10 bases. Germline V CDR1 and CDR2: DFQATT, SNEGSKA (reference sequence). Unmatched junction bases numbered 11, after V lost 6 bases and J lost 7 bases. This CDR3 is 14 amino acids long. The CDR3, as DNA: TGCAGTGCCCGACCGCGACAGGGGGCCCGTGGCTACACCTTC. Translating it yields CSARPRQGARGYTF.

This clonotype was recorded many times. The genes are TRBV20-1 and TRBJ2-1; 9 bases align to TRBD2. In germline, CDR1 is DFQATT, CDR2 SNEGSKA (reference sequence). J was trimmed by 8 bases and V by 2 bases; bases with no gene match: 19. The CDR3 is 18 amino acids. CDR3: CSARRASGGRGGRDEQFF. CDR3 nucleotides: TGCAGTGCTAGAAGGGCTTCAGGGGGGCGGGGGGGCCGCGATGAGCAGTTCTTC.

This clonotype has at least ten counts. This sequence joins TRBV5-1 and TRBJ2-1; 15 bases map to TRBD2. This CDR3 is 16 amino acids long. The V and J ends lost 4 bases and 7 bases, in that order; junction bases with no gene match: 6. Germline assignment: CDR1 SGHRS and CDR2 YFSETQ. CDR3 bases: TGCGCCAGCAGCCGGGGACTAGCGGGAGGTTATAATGAGCAGTTCTTC. This gives the protein CASSRGLAGGYNEQFF.

This clonotype was counted many times. The chain joins TRBV5-1 to TRBJ2-3; 7 nucleotides match TRBD1. This CDR3 region has 14 residues. The V and J ends lost 3 bases and 9 bases, in that order; junction bases with no gene match: 10. In germline, CDR1 is SGHRS, CDR2 YFSETQ. CDR3 sequence: CASSSDRPGGTQYF. DNA of the CDR3: TGCGCCAGCAGCTCGGACAGGCCAGGTGGAACGCAGTATTTT.

This clonotype was recorded many times. The chain uses TRBV4-1 and TRBJ2-5; 9 bases are shared with TRBD2. The germline gives CDR1 MGHRA, CDR2 YSYEKL. The V gene end was trimmed by 1 base and the J gene end by 5 bases; junction bases not matched to a gene: 11. This CDR3 contains 17 residues. CDR3: CASSQAAGRGGRETQYF. The CDR3, as DNA: TGCGCCAGCAGCCAAGCCGCAGGGCGGGGGGGCCGGGAGACCCAGTACTTC.

This clonotype has at least ten counts. The J gene is TRBJ2-1, the V gene TRBV5-1; possibly TRBD1 or TRBD2 for D (6 bases each). Germline V gene sequence: CDR1 SGHRS, CDR2 YFSETQ. V gave up 0 bases and J gave up 2 bases, with 9 bases separating them. This CDR3 has 15 amino acids. The CDR3 loop is CASSLARGPYNEQFF. The DNA for the CDR3 is TGCGCCAGCAGCTTGGCACGGGGGCCCTACAATGAGCAGTTCTTC.

This clonotype was detected many times. This sequence joins TRBV28 and TRBJ2-2; D gene unclear. V was clipped by 7 bases and J by 5 bases, with 8 bases between them. There are 12 residues in the CDR3. Germline assignment: CDR1 MDHEN and CDR2 SYDVKM. The CDR3 loop is CASTTRTGELFF. The CDR3 bases are TGTGCCAGCACAACGAGAACCGGGGAGCTGTTTTTT.

There are many counts of this clonotype. The chain is built from TRBV5-1 and TRBJ2-2; 8 bases match TRBD2. Trimming removed 0 bases from V and 4 bases from J; junction bases left unmatched: 5. Germline V gene lookup returns CDR1 SGHRS and CDR2 YFSETQ. This CDR3 region has 16 residues. The CDR3 region has the DNA TGCGCCAGCAGCTTGGTAGCGGGAAACCCCACCGGGGAGCTGTTTTTT. Protein: CASSLVAGNPTGELFF.

The chain combines TRBV7-2 with TRBJ2-1, with TRBD2 matching over 16 bases. The better agreement between TRBJ2-7 and the DNA end casts doubt on the J call. There are 19 residues in the CDR3. Germline CDR1 reads SGHTA; CDR2 reads FQGNSA. CDR3 DNA sequence: TGTGCCAGCAGCTTGCGTCCCGGGACTAGCGGGGGGGCCAGGTACGAGCAGTACTTC. This sequence encodes CASSLRPGTSGGARYEQYF.

The table lists this clonotype with many counts. The chain uses TRBV7-8 and TRBJ1-4; the match to TRBD1 covers 8 bases. This CDR3 spans 15 amino acids. V lost 5 bases, J lost 3 bases, and 5 bases stayed unmatched. Germline CDR1 SGHVS, CDR2 FQNEAQ. CDR3 in amino acids: CASSPDRAANEKLFF. CDR3 coding DNA: TGTGCCAGCAGCCCGGACAGGGCGGCTAATGAAAAACTGTTTTTT. The full variable domain, in which reference TRBV7-8 and TRBJ1-4 provide the parts outside the CDR3, is GAGVSQSPRYKVAKRGQDVALRCDPISGHVSLFWYQQALGQGPEFLTYFQNEAQLDKSGLPSDRFFAERPEGSVSTLKIQRTQQEDSAVYLCASSPDRAANEKLFFGSGTQLSVL.